This T cell receptor (beta chain) was identified during a study of shared clonotypes between healthy human individuals. For the study at large: Three plates were used per donor for CD4 naive, three for CD4 memory, two for CD8 naive and one for CD8 memory. General study points: When naive CD4 clonotypes were compared across a handful of donors, 4% to 6.5% were shared.

This clone was detected once. The antigen is not known. TCRdb's table, derived via immunoSEQ multiplex PCR, lists solely in-frame clones and lacks some. The sample contains 660,000 or so clones, around 96% of which appear only once. Naive CD8 cells lacked CD45RO and underwent positive selection for CCR7, leaving out terminally differentiated effector memory CD45RA+ cells. Everyone who donated was a Caucasian adult who lived in Nashville, Tennessee. Source material: naive CD8+ T cells sorted from blood. The receptor comes from a woman under 40 in good health.

CDR3 DNA sequence: TGTGCCAGCAGCTTAACCCCAACAGGGTATGTAAGCTACGAGCAGTACTTC. Amino acid sequence: CASSLTPTGYVSYEQYF. This chain connects TRBV7-9 to TRBJ2-7; possible D gene TRBD1, 6 bases. Germline lookup yields CDR1 SEHNR and CDR2 FQNEAQ (reference sequence). The CDR3 loop spans 17 amino acids. V lost 2 bases, J lost 3 bases, and 20 bases lay in between.